This record looks at one T cell receptor (beta chain) sequence and its context. Clones were sequenced by immunoSEQ multiplex PCR, and TCRdb holds only the in-frame ones, with some missing. The sample includes approximately 250,000 clones, approximately 90% seen only once; the top ten take less than 3.5%. This specimen comes from a study of Ad26.COV2.S vaccination and SARS-CoV-2 variants. Treatment indicated: some 20 received Ad26.COV2.S at low or high dose, single or two shots; roughly five received placebo; per-sample allocation not given. The study sampled participants on day 63 after the first vaccine or placebo injection. J lost 0 bases, V lost 6 bases, and 17 bases had no gene match. The CDR3 has 18 amino acids. CDR1 is SGHDT, CDR2 YYEEEE, per germline.

This chain uses TRBV5-6 with TRBJ2-7; 8 bases agree with TRBD2. The receptor was derived from a person between 18 and 65 years old who received the Ad26.COV2.S COVID-19 vaccine or a placebo. The material was peripheral blood, obtained in a trial of Ad26.COV2.S vaccine versus placebo. The CDR3 DNA reads TGTGCCAGCATCCCCGGGAGGCCGGGGGGGTCAAGCTCCTACGAGCAGTACTTC. It specifies CASIPGRPGGSSSYEQYF.